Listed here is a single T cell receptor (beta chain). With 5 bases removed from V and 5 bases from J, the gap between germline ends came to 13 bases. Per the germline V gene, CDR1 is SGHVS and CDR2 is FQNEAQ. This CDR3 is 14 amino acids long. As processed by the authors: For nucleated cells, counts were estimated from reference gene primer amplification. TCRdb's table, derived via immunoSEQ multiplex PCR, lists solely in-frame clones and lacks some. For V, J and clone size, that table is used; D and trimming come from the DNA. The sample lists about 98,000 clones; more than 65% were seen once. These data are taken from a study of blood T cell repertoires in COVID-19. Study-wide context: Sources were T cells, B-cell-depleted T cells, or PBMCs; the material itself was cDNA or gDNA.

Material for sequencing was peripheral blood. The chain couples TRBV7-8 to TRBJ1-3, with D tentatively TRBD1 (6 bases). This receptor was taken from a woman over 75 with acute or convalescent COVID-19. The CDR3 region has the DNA TGTGCCAGCAGCCAACAGGGTGTTAGAAACACCATATATTTT. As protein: CASSQQGVRNTIYF.